Listed here are 21 T cell receptor beta chains from one sample, sequenced in a study of blood T cell repertoires in COVID-19. Sequenced by immunoSEQ multiplex PCR; TCRdb stores in-frame clones only, minus some. The table includes fewer than 150,000 clones, 88% detected once. Sequenced: peripheral blood. The receptors were sampled from a human donor in a cohort sampled during active COVID-19.

J is TRBJ2-7 and V is TRBV14; tentatively, D is TRBD1 (6 bases). CDR3 size: 12 residues. Germline-derived CDR1 and CDR2 are SGHDN and FVKESK. V was pared by 4 bases and J by 6 bases, with 10 bases between. In nucleotides, the CDR3 is TGTGCCAGCAGCCCGGACAGATCCGAGCAGTACTTC. Encoded protein: CASSPDRSEQYF.

Only a few counts were recorded for this clone. The chain employs TRBV5-1 and TRBJ1-1; TRBD1 is a possible D gene (5 bases). Trimming pared 0 bases from V and 0 bases from J, leaving 9 bases between. The CDR3 runs to 15 residues. Germline V gene sequence: CDR1 SGHRS, CDR2 YFSETQ. The CDR3 protein is CASSLGDRLNTEAFF. For the CDR3, the DNA is TGCGCCAGCAGCTTGGGCGACAGACTGAACACTGAAGCTTTCTTT.

This sequence joins TRBV27 and TRBJ1-2; 7 bases align to TRBD1. Germline trimming cut 4 bases from V and 8 bases from J; bases unmatched to any gene: 16. The CDR3 length is 16 residues. Germline loops: CDR1 MNHEY, CDR2 SMNVEV (reference sequence). The CDR3 DNA is TGTGCCAGCAGTTCGAGACAGGGACAGAGGACAGAAGGCTACACCTTC. Protein: CASSSRQGQRTEGYTF.

The chain recombines TRBV5-1 with TRBJ2-5, with TRBD2 as a possible D gene (6 bases). The CDR3 contains 13 residues. The germline V and J ends were trimmed by 0 bases and 4 bases, with 7 bases remaining between them. Germline CDR1 and CDR2: SGHRS and YFSETQ. CDR3 region: CASSLVGGETQYF. The CDR3 nucleotides are TGCGCCAGCAGCTTGGTGGGGGGAGAGACCCAGTACTTC.

The CDR3 sequence is CASSASGGFVYGYTF. The CDR3 DNA reads as TGTGCCAGCAGCGCGAGCGGGGGGTTTGTTTATGGCTACACCTTC. This rearrangement joins TRBV9 to TRBJ1-2; a possible D gene is TRBD1 (5 bases). Looked up from germline, CDR1 is SGDLS and CDR2 is YYNGEE. V dropped 3 bases and J dropped 5 bases, with 17 bases sitting between them. The CDR3 loop spans 15 amino acids.

V is TRBV6-5 and J is TRBJ1-1, with TRBD1 identical over 7 bases. Germline lookup yields CDR1 MNHEY and CDR2 SVGAGI. The CDR3 covers 16 residues. Unmatched junction bases numbered 11, after V lost 2 bases and J lost 5 bases. The CDR3 spells CASSYPSEGAGTEAFF. In DNA, the CDR3 is TGTGCCAGCAGTTACCCATCGGAGGGGGCTGGGACTGAAGCTTTCTTT.

This clone was counted only a few times. V and J are TRBV19 and TRBJ1-1; D not certain. Trimming pared 5 bases from V and 0 bases from J, leaving 10 bases between. CDR3 length: 14 residues. Germline assignment: CDR1 LNHDA and CDR2 SQIVND (reference sequence). The CDR3, as DNA: TGTGCCAGTAGTCAAGAGGGCATGAACACTGAAGCTTTCTTT. Translating gives CASSQEGMNTEAFF.

The genes are TRBV3-1 (or the pseudogene TRBV3-2) and TRBJ2-5; 12 nucleotides align to TRBD1. V was clipped by 4 bases and J by 5 bases; unmatched bases: 2. Germline assignment: CDR1 LGHDT and CDR2 YNNKEL (reference sequence). The CDR3 spans 14 residues. CDR3 amino acids: CASSLGTGGETQYF. The CDR3 DNA reads as TGTGCCAGCAGCCTCGGGACAGGGGGCGAGACCCAGTACTTC.

This clone was seen just once. J is TRBJ2-7 and V is TRBV11-2; D perhaps matches TRBD2 (6 bases). This CDR3 has 14 amino acids. Germline V CDR1 and CDR2: SGHAT, FQNNGV. V lost 0 bases to trimming and J lost 2 bases, with 8 bases between them. The CDR3 protein is CASSLEGGPYEQYF. In nucleotides, the CDR3 is TGTGCCAGCAGCTTAGAGGGGGGTCCCTACGAGCAGTACTTC.

This chain joins TRBV5-1 and TRBJ2-7, with 7 bases fitting TRBD1. The J segment lost 0 bases and the V segment lost 0 bases, leaving 3 bases of the junction unmatched. The CDR3 contains 15 residues. Germline lookup yields CDR1 SGHRS and CDR2 YFSETQ. This chain's CDR3 is CASSLGGQSSYEQYF. In nucleotides, the CDR3 is TGCGCCAGCAGCTTGGGGGGACAGTCCTCCTACGAGCAGTACTTC.

The rearrangement uses TRBV2 and TRBJ2-5; D uncertain. Germline assignment: CDR1 SNHLY and CDR2 FYNNEI. Trimming cost V 1 base and J 3 bases, with 15 bases left between them. The CDR3 sequence is 16 residues long. DNA for the CDR3: TGTGCCAGCAGTGAAGATGTGCTCCCTCGGGAAGAGACCCAGTACTTC. Its translation: CASSEDVLPREETQYF.

This chain joins TRBV4-2 and TRBJ1-1; 7 positions agree with TRBD1. Germline CDR1 reads LGHNA; CDR2 reads YNFKEQ. J was trimmed by 7 bases and V by 3 bases; bases with no gene match: 8. The CDR3 extends over 14 amino acids. In nucleotides, the CDR3 is TGTGCCAGCAGCCACGGACAGGCCGGCCTTGAAGCTTTCTTT. Translation: CASSHGQAGLEAFF.

This clone was observed a few times. The DNA of the CDR3 is TGTGCCAGTAGTATAGATTGGACTAGCGTCACAGATACGCAGTATTTT. Protein sequence: CASSIDWTSVTDTQYF. J is TRBJ2-3 and V is TRBV19; 9 bases are shared with TRBD2. After removal of 0 bases from V and 2 bases from J, the junction contained 3 bases not matched to a gene. Germline CDR1 reads LNHDA; CDR2 reads SQIVND (reference sequence). CDR3 length: 16 amino acids.

The chain employs TRBV29-1 and TRBJ1-3, with D hard to call. The V end lost 2 bases, the J end lost 1 base, and 9 bases lay between the germline ends. Per germline, CDR1 SQVTM and CDR2 ANQGSEA. This CDR3 is built from 14 residues. The CDR3 DNA follows: TGCAGCGTTGAACTACCGGGGTCTGGAAACACCATATATTTT. Its protein is CSVELPGSGNTIYF.

This clone was counted only a few times. The CDR3 bases are TGTGCCTGGAGTGTTGGGACAGCATATGGCTACACCTTC. This translates into CAWSVGTAYGYTF. This chain joins TRBV30 and TRBJ1-2; 7 bases are shared with TRBD1. The CDR3 loop spans 13 amino acids. The V gene end was trimmed by 0 bases and the J gene end by 5 bases; junction bases not matched to a gene: 3. Per germline, CDR1 GTSNPN and CDR2 SVGIG (reference sequence).

This chain uses TRBV18 with TRBJ2-3, with TRBD2 matching over 8 bases. This CDR3 has 15 amino acids. V shed 3 bases and J 4 bases; nucleotides not matched to a gene: 6. Germline CDR1 reads KGHSH; CDR2 reads LQKENI. The CDR3 coding sequence is TGTGCCAGCTCACCCCTAACGGGGGGGCCAGATACGCAGTATTTT. Its translation: CASSPLTGGPDTQYF. Complete variable domain (other parts from reference TRBV18 and TRBJ2-3): NAGVMQNPRHLVRRRGQEARLRCSPMKGHSHVYWYRQLPEEGLKFMVYLQKENIIDESGMPKERFSAEFPKEGPSILRIQQVVRGDSAAYFCASSPLTGGPDTQYFGPGTRLTVL.

This chain joins TRBV24-1 and TRBJ2-6; a weak D match, TRBD2 (5 bases). Germline V lookup: CDR1 KGHDR, CDR2 SFDVKD. The ends were cut back, 2 bases at V and 0 bases at J, with 13 bases in the middle. The CDR3 extends over 18 amino acids. Here the CDR3 reads CATSDSPGGSSGANVLTF. As DNA, the CDR3 is TGTGCCACCAGTGATTCCCCTGGCGGGTCCTCTGGGGCCAACGTCCTGACTTTC.

This chain connects TRBV5-6 to TRBJ1-2; 12 bases are shared with TRBD1. Germline V gene lookup returns CDR1 SGHDT and CDR2 YYEEEE. V was pared by 4 bases and J by 5 bases, with 6 bases of the junction left unmatched. CDR3 size: 15 residues. CDR3: CASSNRDRGLYGYTF. CDR3 bases: TGTGCCAGCAGCAACCGGGACAGGGGGCTGTATGGCTACACCTTC.

This chain connects TRBV20-1 to TRBJ2-7; weak D call: TRBD1 (6 bases). Trimming removed 6 bases at V and 3 bases at J, with 9 bases between. Germline lookup yields CDR1 DFQATT and CDR2 SNEGSKA (reference sequence). This CDR3 contains 11 residues. The CDR3 region has the DNA TGCAGTGCCAGGGACAACTACGAGCAGTACTTC. It is translated as CSARDNYEQYF.

The J gene is TRBJ1-1, the V gene TRBV25-1; D gene ambiguous. Germline loops: CDR1 MGHDK, CDR2 SYGVNS. V was cut by 5 bases and J by 0 bases, with 13 bases left in between. The CDR3 extends over 15 amino acids. In DNA, the CDR3 is TGTGCCAGCAGTCAAAACAGACCCATGAACACTGAAGCTTTCTTT. Encoded protein: CASSQNRPMNTEAFF.

This chain connects TRBV7-3 to TRBJ2-2; D is perhaps TRBD2 (6 bases). Germline CDR1 is SGHTA and CDR2 is FQGTGA. V was trimmed by 5 bases and J by 5 bases, leaving 12 bases between them. The CDR3 runs to 14 residues. The CDR3 is CASSPGDFTGELFF. The CDR3, as DNA: TGTGCCAGCAGCCCGGGAGACTTTACCGGGGAGCTGTTTTTT.